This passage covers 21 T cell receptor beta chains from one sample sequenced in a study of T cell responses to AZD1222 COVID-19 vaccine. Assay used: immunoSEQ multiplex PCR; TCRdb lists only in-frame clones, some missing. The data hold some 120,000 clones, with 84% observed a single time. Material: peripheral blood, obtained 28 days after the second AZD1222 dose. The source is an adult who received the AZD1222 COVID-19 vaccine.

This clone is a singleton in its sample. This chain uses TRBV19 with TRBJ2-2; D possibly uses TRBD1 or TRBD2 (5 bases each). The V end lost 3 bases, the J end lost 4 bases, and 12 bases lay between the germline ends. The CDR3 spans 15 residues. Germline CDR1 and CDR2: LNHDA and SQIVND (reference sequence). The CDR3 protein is CASSIESGTTGELFF. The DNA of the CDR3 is TGTGCCAGTAGTATTGAGTCGGGGACCACCGGGGAGCTGTTTTTT. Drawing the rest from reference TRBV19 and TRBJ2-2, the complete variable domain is DGGITQSPKYLFRKEGQNVTLSCEQNLNHDAMYWYRQDPGQGLRLIYYSQIVNDFQKGDIAEGYSVSREKKESFPLTVTSAQKNPTAFYLCASSIESGTTGELFFGEGSRLTVL.

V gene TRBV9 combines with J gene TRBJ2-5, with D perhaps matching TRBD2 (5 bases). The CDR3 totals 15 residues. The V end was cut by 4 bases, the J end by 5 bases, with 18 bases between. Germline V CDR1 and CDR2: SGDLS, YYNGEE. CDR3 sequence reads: CASSPSGNKKETQYF. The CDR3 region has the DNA TGTGCCAGCAGCCCCTCGGGAAATAAGAAGGAGACCCAGTACTTC.

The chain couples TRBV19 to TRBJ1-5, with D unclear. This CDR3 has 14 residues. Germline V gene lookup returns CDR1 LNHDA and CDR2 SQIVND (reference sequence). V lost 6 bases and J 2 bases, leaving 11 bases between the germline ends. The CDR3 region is CASSNHGRNQPQHF. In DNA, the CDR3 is TGTGCCAGTAGCAACCACGGACGCAATCAGCCCCAGCATTTT.

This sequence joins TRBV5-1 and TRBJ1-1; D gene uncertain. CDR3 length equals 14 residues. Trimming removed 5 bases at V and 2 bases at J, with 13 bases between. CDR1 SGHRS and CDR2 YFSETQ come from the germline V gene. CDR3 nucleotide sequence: TGCGCCAGCAGTCCGACGGCCGGAAACACTGAAGCTTTCTTT. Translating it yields CASSPTAGNTEAFF.

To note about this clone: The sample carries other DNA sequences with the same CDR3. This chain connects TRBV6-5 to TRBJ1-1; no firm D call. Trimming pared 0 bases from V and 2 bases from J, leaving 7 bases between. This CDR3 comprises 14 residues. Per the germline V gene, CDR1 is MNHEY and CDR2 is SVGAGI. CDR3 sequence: CASSYSRHNTEAFF. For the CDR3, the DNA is TGTGCCAGCAGTTACTCTCGCCATAACACTGAAGCTTTCTTT.

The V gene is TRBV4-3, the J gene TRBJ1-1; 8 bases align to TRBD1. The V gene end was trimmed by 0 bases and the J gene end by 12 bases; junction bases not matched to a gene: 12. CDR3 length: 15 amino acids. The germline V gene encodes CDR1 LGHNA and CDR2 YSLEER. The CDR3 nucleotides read TGCGCCAGCAGCCAAGATTTTACGGGACAGGAGAAAACTTTCTTT. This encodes CASSQDFTGQEKTFF.

CDR3 sequence reads: CASSQDLGQGTNYGYTF. The CDR3 nucleotides are TGTGCCAGCAGCCAAGATCTGGGACAGGGGACCAACTATGGCTACACCTTC. The J gene is TRBJ1-2, the V gene TRBV3-1 (or the pseudogene TRBV3-2); 10 bases agree with TRBD1. The CDR3 totals 17 residues. The trim removed 0 bases at V and 2 bases at J, leaving 6 bases unmatched. Per the germline V gene, CDR1 is LGHDT and CDR2 is YNNKEL (reference sequence).

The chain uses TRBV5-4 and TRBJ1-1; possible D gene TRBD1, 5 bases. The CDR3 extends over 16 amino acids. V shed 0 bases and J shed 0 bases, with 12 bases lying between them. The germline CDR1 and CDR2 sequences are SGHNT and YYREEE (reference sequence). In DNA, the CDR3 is TGTGCCAGCAGCTTGGGGGCCCGGGGGATGAACACTGAAGCTTTCTTT. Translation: CASSLGARGMNTEAFF.

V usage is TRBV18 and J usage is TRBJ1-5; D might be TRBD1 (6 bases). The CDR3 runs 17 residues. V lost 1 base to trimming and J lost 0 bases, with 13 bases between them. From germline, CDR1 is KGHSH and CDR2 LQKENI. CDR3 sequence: CASSPLGGRNSNQPQHF. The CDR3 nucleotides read TGTGCCAGCTCACCACTGGGGGGGCGGAATAGCAATCAGCCCCAGCATTTT.

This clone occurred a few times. The CDR3 region has the DNA TGTGCCAGCAGGAAGGGGCCGCTCGCCCTCAATGAGCAGTTCTTC. Its translation: CASRKGPLALNEQFF. J is TRBJ2-1 and V is TRBV2; D might be TRBD1 (5 bases). CDR1 and CDR2 (germline): SNHLY, FYNNEI. Trimming shortened V by 6 bases and J by 6 bases, and 18 bases separated the two germline ends. CDR3 length: 15 residues.

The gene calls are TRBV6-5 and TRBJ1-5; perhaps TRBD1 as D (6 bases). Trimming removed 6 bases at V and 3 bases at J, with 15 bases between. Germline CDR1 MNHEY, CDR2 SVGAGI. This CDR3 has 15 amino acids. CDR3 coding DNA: TGTGCCAGCAGCCCGGGGGGGGCCATCAATCAGCCCCAGCATTTT. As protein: CASSPGGAINQPQHF.

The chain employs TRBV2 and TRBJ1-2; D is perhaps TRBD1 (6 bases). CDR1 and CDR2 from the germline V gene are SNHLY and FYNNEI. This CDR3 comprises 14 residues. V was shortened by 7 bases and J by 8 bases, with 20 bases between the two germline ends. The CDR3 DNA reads TGTGCCAGCATCGTCATAGGGGGGGGACGAGGCTACACCTTC. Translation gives CASIVIGGGRGYTF.

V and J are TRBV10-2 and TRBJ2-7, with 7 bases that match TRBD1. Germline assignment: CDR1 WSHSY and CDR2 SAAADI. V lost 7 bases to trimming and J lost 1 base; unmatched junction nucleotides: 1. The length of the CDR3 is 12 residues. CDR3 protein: CASKGQSYEQYF. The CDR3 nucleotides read TGCGCCAGCAAGGGACAGTCCTACGAGCAGTACTTC.

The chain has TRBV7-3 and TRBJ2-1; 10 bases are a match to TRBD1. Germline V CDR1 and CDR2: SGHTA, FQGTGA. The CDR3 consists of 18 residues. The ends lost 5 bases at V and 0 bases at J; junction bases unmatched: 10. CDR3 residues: CASSPGTGVLSSYNEQFF. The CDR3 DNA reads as TGTGCCAGCAGCCCCGGGACAGGGGTCCTGAGCTCCTACAATGAGCAGTTCTTC.

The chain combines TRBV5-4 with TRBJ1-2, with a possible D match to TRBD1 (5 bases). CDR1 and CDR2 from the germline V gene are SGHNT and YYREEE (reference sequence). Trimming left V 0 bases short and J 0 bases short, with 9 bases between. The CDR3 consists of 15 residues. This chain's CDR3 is CASSLEGRTNYGYTF. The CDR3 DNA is TGTGCCAGCAGCTTGGAGGGGCGGACTAACTATGGCTACACCTTC.

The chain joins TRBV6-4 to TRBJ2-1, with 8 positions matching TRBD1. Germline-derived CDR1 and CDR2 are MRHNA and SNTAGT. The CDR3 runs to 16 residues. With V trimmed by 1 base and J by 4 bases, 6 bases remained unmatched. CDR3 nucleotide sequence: TGTGCCAGCAGTGACTTTTCGACAGGGGCGTACAATGAGCAGTTCTTC. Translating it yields CASSDFSTGAYNEQFF.

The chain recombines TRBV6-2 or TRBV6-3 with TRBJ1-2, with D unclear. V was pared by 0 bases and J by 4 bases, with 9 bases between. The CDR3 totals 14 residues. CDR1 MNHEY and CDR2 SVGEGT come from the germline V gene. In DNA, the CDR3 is TGTGCCAGCAGTTACTCGCCGGAAAGCTATGGCTACACCTTC. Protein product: CASSYSPESYGYTF.

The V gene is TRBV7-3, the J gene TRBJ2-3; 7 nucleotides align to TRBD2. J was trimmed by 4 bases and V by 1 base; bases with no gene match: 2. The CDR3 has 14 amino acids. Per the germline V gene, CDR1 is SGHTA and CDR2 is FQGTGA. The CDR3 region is CASSLNAGADTQYF. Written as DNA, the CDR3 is TGTGCCAGCAGCTTAAATGCGGGGGCAGATACGCAGTATTTT.

The CDR3 DNA follows: TGCGCCAGCAGCTTGGTACTGGCAAGGGAGCTGTTTTTT. Translation: CASSLVLARELFF. The chain links TRBV5-1 to TRBJ2-2; D is unclear. Germline loops: CDR1 SGHRS, CDR2 YFSETQ. The CDR3 is made up of 13 amino acids. V lost 0 bases to trimming and J lost 9 bases, with 9 bases between them.

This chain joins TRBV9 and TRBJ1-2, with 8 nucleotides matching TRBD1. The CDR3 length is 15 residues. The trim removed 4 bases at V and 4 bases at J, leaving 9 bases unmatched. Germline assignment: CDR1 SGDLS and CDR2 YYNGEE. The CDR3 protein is CASSLGGDRPYGYTF. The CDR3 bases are TGTGCCAGCAGCCTAGGCGGGGACAGGCCCTATGGCTACACCTTC.

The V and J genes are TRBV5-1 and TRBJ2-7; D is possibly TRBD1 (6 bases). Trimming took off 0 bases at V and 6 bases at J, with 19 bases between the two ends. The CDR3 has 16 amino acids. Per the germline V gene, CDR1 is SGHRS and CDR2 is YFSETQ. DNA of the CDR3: TGCGCCAGCAGCTTGGGGTTGGACAGTCCCTCGGTCGAGCAGTACTTC. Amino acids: CASSLGLDSPSVEQYF.